Sequencing of this T cell receptor beta chain was carried out in a study of blood T cell repertoires in COVID-19. Overall study: Material from acute and convalescent COVID-19 was sourced from the United States, Italy and Spain. PBMCs, B-cell-depleted T cells, or T cells were the source of the cDNA or gDNA that made up the material.

The CDR3 length is 11 residues. The germline V gene encodes CDR1 MNHEY and CDR2 SVGAGI. V was clipped by 7 bases and J by 8 bases; unmatched bases: 3. Membership in each cohort depended on participant-reported clinical history. Only in-frame clones appear in the TCRdb table, and some are missing; sequencing was by immunoSEQ multiplex PCR. This sample carries 150,000 to 200,000 clones, approximately 88% of them seen once, and the ten largest clones take 13%. This chain connects TRBV6-5 to TRBJ1-2, with 8 bases aligning to TRBD1. Sequenced input: PBMCs or T cells enriched from blood (not recorded which). The sequence came from a woman aged 55-70 years who had recovered from COVID-19. The CDR3 DNA reads TGTGCCAGCAATGGACAGGGCGGCTACACCTTC. Translated, it gives CASNGQGGYTF.